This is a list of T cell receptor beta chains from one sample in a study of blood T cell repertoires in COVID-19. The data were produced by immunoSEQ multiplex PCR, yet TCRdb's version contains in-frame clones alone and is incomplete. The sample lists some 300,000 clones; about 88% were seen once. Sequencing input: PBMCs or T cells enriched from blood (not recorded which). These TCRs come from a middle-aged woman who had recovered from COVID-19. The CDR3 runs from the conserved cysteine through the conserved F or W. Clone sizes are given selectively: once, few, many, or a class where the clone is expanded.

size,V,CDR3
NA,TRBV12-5,CAIGLALQEQYF
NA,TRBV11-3,CASSLDGREGNTEAFF
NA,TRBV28,CASSLDRGMTDTQYF
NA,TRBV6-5,CASSSPPPGSTEAFF
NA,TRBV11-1,CASSSRLNTGELFF
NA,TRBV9,CASSVKGSGSGGNEQFF
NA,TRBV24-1,CATSRGGTGEGDTEAFF
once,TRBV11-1,CASSFPGQVNEQFF
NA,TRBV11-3,CASSLDNRDREQGNEQFF
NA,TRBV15,CATSRQDREYNEQFF
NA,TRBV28,CASSQIAGGYNEQFF
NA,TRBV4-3,CASSQRGLAGANEQFF
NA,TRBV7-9,CASSPPWEGYEQYF
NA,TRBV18,CASSPAPAYRLNTEAFF
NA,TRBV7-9,CASSLAGTEQYF
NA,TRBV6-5,CASSSGQLDNSPLHF